These 15 T cell receptor beta chains were all obtained from the same sample, sequenced in a study of blood T cell repertoires in COVID-19. Sequencing was performed with immunoSEQ multiplex PCR; in TCRdb, only in-frame clones are kept and a portion is missing. The sample lists some 96,000 clones; around 85% were seen once. Source material: peripheral blood. These receptors were collected from a man aged 45-60 years with active or convalescent COVID-19.

V usage is TRBV5-4 and J usage is TRBJ2-2; 11 nucleotides line up with TRBD2. This CDR3 spans 16 amino acids. With V trimmed by 4 bases and J by 5 bases, 7 bases remained unmatched. Germline CDR1 and CDR2: SGHNT and YYREEE (reference sequence). The DNA for the CDR3 is TGTGCCAGCAGCACCGGGACTAGCGGTCGGACCGGGGAGCTGTTTTTT. Its translation is CASSTGTSGRTGELFF.

This rearrangement joins TRBV5-1 to TRBJ2-7, with TRBD1 matching over 7 bases. CDR3 length equals 13 residues. The germline V gene has CDR1 SGHRS and CDR2 YFSETQ. Trimming took 4 bases from V and 8 from J; bases not matched to a gene: 9. In DNA form, the CDR3 reads TGCGCCAGCAGCCTGGGACAGCGAGACAAGCAGTACTTC. This encodes CASSLGQRDKQYF.

The J gene is TRBJ2-7, the V gene TRBV19, with D perhaps TRBD2 (6 bases). The CDR3 extends over 19 amino acids. The V end lost 2 bases, the J end lost 0 bases, and 23 bases lay between the germline ends. CDR1 LNHDA and CDR2 SQIVND come from the germline V gene (reference sequence). CDR3 amino acids: CASSIRGGTGRESSYEQYF. CDR3 nucleotides: TGTGCCAGTAGTATACGTGGCGGGACCGGAAGGGAAAGCTCCTACGAGCAGTACTTC.

This chain connects TRBV30 to TRBJ1-1; the D is unclear. Germline values: CDR1 GTSNPN, CDR2 SVGIG (reference sequence). This CDR3 spans 14 amino acids. V was cut by 4 bases and J by 1 base, with 13 bases left in between. In DNA form, the CDR3 reads TGTGCCTGGAATCTAAGGGAGGCGAACACTGAAGCTTTCTTT. Protein: CAWNLREANTEAFF.

The gene calls are TRBV2 and TRBJ2-1, with 10 bases identical to TRBD2. V dropped 5 bases and J dropped 9; count of bases not matched to a gene: 10. The CDR3 totals 15 residues. From germline, CDR1 is SNHLY and CDR2 FYNNEI. CDR3 amino acids: CASSRLAGYQGEQFF. The CDR3 DNA sequence: TGTGCCAGCAGTAGACTAGCGGGTTATCAGGGTGAGCAGTTCTTC.

The chain uses TRBV11-2 and TRBJ2-1, with 10 positions matching TRBD2. The germline V gene encodes CDR1 SGHAT and CDR2 FQNNGV. CDR3 length: 17 residues. J lost 9 bases, V lost 5 bases, and 16 bases had no gene match. This CDR3 reads CASSRGGGAGGPSEQFF. Written as DNA, the CDR3 is TGTGCCAGCAGCCGTGGAGGCGGAGCGGGAGGGCCGTCTGAGCAGTTCTTC.

The rearrangement uses TRBV6-6 and TRBJ2-5, with 11 bases aligning to TRBD2. CDR3 length: 15 amino acids. Germline assignment: CDR1 MNHNY and CDR2 SVGAGI (reference sequence). Germline trimming cut 5 bases from V and 3 bases from J; bases unmatched to any gene: 5. CDR3 residues: CASSRGTSGEETQYF. CDR3 sequence (DNA): TGTGCCAGCAGTCGCGGGACTAGCGGAGAAGAGACCCAGTACTTC.

CDR3 nucleotides: TGCGCCAGCAGCCTAGGGGTCAATCAGCCCCAGCATTTT. The encoded protein is CASSLGVNQPQHF. The V gene is TRBV4-1, the J gene TRBJ1-5; D may be TRBD1 (5 bases). The V end was cut by 4 bases, the J end by 3 bases, with 7 bases between. CDR3 length: 13 amino acids. CDR1 and CDR2 (germline): MGHRA, YSYEKL.

This clone has more than one count but fewer than ten. The chain employs TRBV6-5 and TRBJ2-5; 11 bases are shared with TRBD2. The CDR3 totals 14 residues. Germline V gene lookup returns CDR1 MNHEY and CDR2 SVGAGI. Unmatched junction bases numbered 4, after V lost 5 bases and J lost 5 bases. Written as DNA, the CDR3 is TGTGCCAGCAGTCCCCGGACTAGCGGGGAGACCCAGTACTTC. This encodes CASSPRTSGETQYF.

V and J are TRBV5-1 and TRBJ1-1; 8 nucleotides align to TRBD1. Germline V gene lookup returns CDR1 SGHRS and CDR2 YFSETQ. The CDR3 runs to 14 residues. V shed 4 bases, J shed 7 bases, and the junction held 9 bases outside the gene matches. CDR3 amino acids: CASSRGQGGIEAFF. CDR3 bases: TGCGCCAGCAGCCGAGGACAGGGCGGCATTGAAGCTTTCTTT.

The chain is built from TRBV10-3 and TRBJ2-1; TRBD2 aligns across 12 bases. The CDR3 runs 15 residues. CDR1 and CDR2 from the germline V gene are ENHRY and SYGVKD. The V gene end was trimmed by 10 bases and the J gene end by 7 bases; junction bases not matched to a gene: 11. The CDR3 is CATTSSGRGVNEQFF. As DNA, the CDR3 is TGTGCCACCACCTCTAGCGGGAGGGGTGTAAATGAGCAGTTCTTC.

This chain uses TRBV2 with TRBJ2-7; tentative D call: TRBD1 (6 bases). V lost 6 bases and J 5 bases, leaving 11 bases between the germline ends. The length of the CDR3 is 12 residues. Germline CDR1 and CDR2: SNHLY and FYNNEI. The CDR3 DNA reads TGTGCCAGCAGACAGGGTATTAACGAGCAGTACTTC. Its protein is CASRQGINEQYF.

The chain has TRBV6-5 and TRBJ1-1; weak D call: TRBD1 (6 bases). Germline V gene sequence: CDR1 MNHEY, CDR2 SVGAGI. Trimming shortened V by 5 bases and J by 0 bases, and 10 bases separated the two germline ends. The CDR3 has 14 amino acids. CDR3 sequence reads: CASSRTDLNTEAFF. The CDR3 DNA reads TGTGCCAGCAGTCGGACAGATTTGAACACTGAAGCTTTCTTT.

The chain carries TRBV7-9 and TRBJ2-7, with D tentatively TRBD2 (6 bases). The CDR3 runs to 15 residues. V dropped 8 bases and J dropped 3 bases, with 20 bases sitting between them. Germline CDR1 SEHNR, CDR2 FQNEAQ (reference sequence). The CDR3, as DNA: TGTGCCAGCTCCCCTACATCGGGAGCCCTCTACGAGCAGTACTTC. This encodes CASSPTSGALYEQYF.

V and J are TRBV14 and TRBJ1-1; TRBD1 agrees at 10 bases. Germline V CDR1 and CDR2: SGHDN, FVKESK. The V and J ends lost 1 base and 11 bases, in that order; junction bases with no gene match: 4. The CDR3 contains 13 residues. The CDR3 DNA follows: TGTGCCAGCAGCCAAGTGGACAGGGGGACGGCTTTCTTT. It encodes CASSQVDRGTAFF.